This T cell receptor (beta chain) is drawn from a study of PD-1 blockade in classical Hodgkin lymphoma. Study-wide results and limits: Individuals who commenced nivolumab within less than 1 year of ASCT were excluded.

V lost 7 bases to trimming and J lost 4 bases; unmatched junction nucleotides: 6. CDR3 size: 15 residues. Germline lookup yields CDR1 MGHDK and CDR2 SYGVNS. Assay used: immunoSEQ multiplex PCR; TCRdb lists only in-frame clones, some missing. The repertoire has 35,000 to 45,000 clones, approximately 70% of them found once; the top ten carry 2.5% to 3%. All the patients suffered relapse after autologous stem cell transplantation, and brentuximab vedotin exposure differed. Points on this clone: Its antigen remains unknown.

Sequenced here: peripheral blood mononuclear cells (PBMCs), sampled before the second cycle of nivolumab. The source of this sequence is a human donor with classical Hodgkin lymphoma. V is TRBV25-1 and J is TRBJ2-7; 14 bases are shared with TRBD2. CDR3 nucleotide sequence: TGTGCCAGCACCGACTGGACTAGCGGGAGGTACGAGCAGTACTTC. It yields the protein CASTDWTSGRYEQYF.